This TCR beta chain is drawn from a study of blood T cell repertoires in COVID-19. Study-wide context: Samples taken during acute and convalescent COVID-19 were collected in the United States, Italy and Spain. From T cells, B-cell-depleted T cells, or PBMCs came the material, which was cDNA or gDNA.

V lost 4 bases and J 10 bases, leaving 23 bases between the germline ends. Looked up from germline, CDR1 is SGHDT and CDR2 is YYEEEE. The CDR3 length is 16 residues. In the original processing: The assay estimated nucleated cells by amplifying reference gene primers. Assay used: immunoSEQ multiplex PCR; TCRdb lists only in-frame clones, some missing. V and J calls and clone size are given by that table; D and trimming were obtained from the DNA. The sample consists of about 120,000 clones, less than 90% of them appearing once. The sequenced material came from peripheral blood. The gene calls are TRBV5-6 and TRBJ1-4; D perhaps matches TRBD1 (5 bases). This sequence was found in an elderly man with active or convalescent COVID-19. This CDR3 reads CASSQPTQDNSGKLFF. In nucleotides, the CDR3 is TGTGCCAGCAGCCAACCGACCCAGGACAATTCTGGAAAACTGTTTTTT.